The 10 T cell receptor beta chains listed next were all sequenced from one sample in a study of OX40 agonist ivuxolimab in advanced cancers. The receptor library was made with the immunoSEQ multiplex PCR assay. The table was pulled from immuneACCESS by TCRdb, which kept in-frame rearrangements only. Such tables lose some clones; where checked, under half of the loss comes from unresolved V genes, and the rest has no known cause. The table for this sample lists about 100,000 clones; around 90% of them were counted only once. The ten top clones hold 0.5% to 0.65% of the sample. Source: CD4+ or CD8+ T cells sorted from blood, taken in a trial of the OX40 agonist ivuxolimab. Receptor source: an adult with an advanced solid tumor such as melanoma, head and neck, liver or kidney cancer.

The chain uses TRBV5-8 and TRBJ1-5, with D uncertain. CDR3 length: 16 residues. Trimming took off 3 bases at V and 0 bases at J, with 13 bases between the two ends. Germline CDR1 is SGHTS and CDR2 is YDEGEE. DNA of the CDR3: TGTGCCAGCAGCTCCCGCCGGAGCTATAGCAATCAGCCCCAGCATTTT. It yields the protein CASSSRRSYSNQPQHF.

This chain connects TRBV7-9 to TRBJ2-1, with a weak D call TRBD1 (5 bases). V lost 4 bases, J lost 2 bases, and 12 bases lay in between. This CDR3 has 15 residues. Germline values: CDR1 SEHNR, CDR2 FQNEAQ (reference sequence). Written as DNA, the CDR3 is TGTGCCAGCAGCTGGGGCTTGAGTGCCTACAATGAGCAGTTCTTC. Translated, it gives CASSWGLSAYNEQFF.

The rearrangement joins TRBV30 to TRBJ1-1; weak D call: TRBD1 (6 bases). Germline CDR1 is GTSNPN and CDR2 is SVGIG (reference sequence). The V gene lost 2 bases and the J gene lost 1 base, with 11 bases spanning the gap. The length of the CDR3 is 14 residues. CDR3 in amino acids: CAWSLRGGNTEAFF. CDR3 nucleotides: TGTGCCTGGAGTCTTAGGGGGGGGAACACTGAAGCTTTCTTT.

This rearrangement joins TRBV28 to TRBJ2-6, with no clear D. Trimming removed 9 bases from V and 1 base from J, with 7 bases in between. The length of the CDR3 is 13 residues. CDR1 and CDR2 (germline): MDHEN, SYDVKM. The CDR3 sequence is CASESSGANVLTF. The CDR3 DNA reads TGTGCCAGTGAATCATCTGGGGCCAACGTCCTGACTTTC.

The chain has TRBV4-1 and TRBJ2-6, with D unresolved. The length of the CDR3 is 18 residues. Looked up from germline, CDR1 is MGHRA and CDR2 is YSYEKL. V gave up 4 bases and J gave up 3 bases, with 19 bases separating them. CDR3 protein: CASSPLLGPPLGANVLTF. The CDR3, as DNA: TGCGCCAGCAGCCCCTTGCTAGGACCCCCCCTTGGGGCCAACGTCCTGACTTTC.

This clone was counted between two and nine times. V usage is TRBV4-2 and J usage is TRBJ2-2; TRBD2 matches 11 bases. The CDR3 loop spans 16 amino acids. Germline loops: CDR1 LGHNA, CDR2 YNFKEQ. V was clipped by 4 bases and J by 3 bases; unmatched bases: 4. As DNA, the CDR3 is TGTGCCAGCAGCCGAAAGACTAGCGGGGACACCGGGGAGCTGTTTTTT. This encodes CASSRKTSGDTGELFF.

The CDR3 DNA reads TGTGCCAGCAGTTTATACGTGTCCCAGTACTTC. Residues: CASSLYVSQYF. The rearrangement uses TRBV28 and TRBJ2-5; D not certain. Trimming shortened V by 1 base and J by 9 bases, and 6 bases separated the two germline ends. The CDR3 is made up of 11 amino acids. Germline values: CDR1 MDHEN, CDR2 SYDVKM.

The chain is built from TRBV7-2 and TRBJ2-3; D ambiguous. Germline V gene sequence: CDR1 SGHTA, CDR2 FQGNSA. Trimming left V 5 bases short and J 6 bases short, with 6 bases between. The CDR3 has 11 amino acids. This CDR3 reads CASSAADTQYF. The CDR3 DNA follows: TGTGCCAGCAGCGCTGCCGATACGCAGTATTTT. The variable domain in full, with the rest retrieved from reference TRBV7-2 and TRBJ2-3, is GAGVSQSPSNKVTEKGKDVELRCDPISGHTALYWYRQSLGQGLEFLIYFQGNSAPDKSGLPSDRFSAERTGGSVSTLTIQRTQQEDSAVYLCASSAADTQYFGPGTRLTVL.

The rearrangement joins TRBV15 to TRBJ1-3; no clear D gene. The germline V and J ends were trimmed by 0 bases and 4 bases, with 10 bases remaining between them. The germline V gene has CDR1 LNHNV and CDR2 YYDKDF (reference sequence). The CDR3 totals 15 residues. In nucleotides, the CDR3 is TGTGCCACCAGCAGAGAAAGGCGCACCGGAAACACCATATATTTT. Protein sequence: CATSRERRTGNTIYF.

The genes are TRBV9 and TRBJ2-1; tentative D call: TRBD1 (5 bases). Per germline, CDR1 SGDLS and CDR2 YYNGEE. CDR3 size: 15 residues. V lost 0 bases to trimming and J lost 0 bases, with 7 bases between them. CDR3 loop: CASSVATGSYNEQFF. CDR3 coding DNA: TGTGCCAGCAGCGTAGCAACAGGCTCCTACAATGAGCAGTTCTTC.